The 5 T cell receptor beta chains in this list originate from one sample, sequenced in a study of OX40 agonist ivuxolimab in advanced cancers. TCRdb keeps only in-frame clones here, not all; method: immunoSEQ multiplex PCR. The sample lists 60,000 to 75,000 clones; about 90% were seen once. Sequencing used CD4+ or CD8+ T cells sorted from blood, obtained in a trial of the OX40 agonist ivuxolimab. These receptors were collected from an adult with an advanced solid tumor such as melanoma, head and neck, liver or kidney cancer.

This clone was recorded once. The V call is TRBV19, the J call TRBJ2-2; 12 bases are shared with TRBD1. Germline CDR1 LNHDA, CDR2 SQIVND (reference sequence). This CDR3 has 14 residues. Here the CDR3 DNA reads TGTGGTACTACGGGGACAGGGGGCTTCGGGGAGCTGTTTTTT. It codes for CGTTGTGGFGELFF. Full variable domain (rest looked up from reference TRBV19 and TRBJ2-2): DGGITQSPKYLFRKEGQNVTLSCEQNLNHDAMYWYRQDPGQGLRLIYYSQIVNDFQKGDIAEGYSVSREKKESFPLTVTSAQKNPTAFYLCGTTGTGGFGELFFGEGSRLTVL.

CDR3 in amino acids: CASSPLPPDTQYF. CDR3 nucleotides: TGTGCCAGCAGCCCTCTCCCCCCAGATACGCAGTATTTT. The J gene is TRBJ2-3, the V gene TRBV5-5; unclear D gene. The CDR3 spans 13 residues. The ends were cut back, 4 bases at V and 4 bases at J, with 10 bases in the middle. From germline, CDR1 is SGHKS and CDR2 YYEKEE (reference sequence).

V is TRBV4-1 and J is TRBJ2-7, with D possibly matching TRBD2 (5 bases). The length of the CDR3 is 14 residues. V was shortened by 4 bases and J by 6 bases, with 16 bases between the two germline ends. CDR1 and CDR2 from the germline V gene are MGHRA and YSYEKL. The CDR3 spells CASSRRGDLAEQYF. CDR3 bases: TGCGCCAGCAGCCGCCGGGGAGACCTTGCCGAGCAGTACTTC.

The chain joins TRBV7-9 to TRBJ2-7; 10 nucleotides align to TRBD1. Germline trimming cut 4 bases from V and 2 bases from J; bases unmatched to any gene: 8. The CDR3 has 16 amino acids. Germline CDR1 SEHNR, CDR2 FQNEAQ (reference sequence). The CDR3 bases are TGTGCCAGCAGCTACTCCGGGACAGGGGTGGCCTACGAGCAGTACTTC. Protein product: CASSYSGTGVAYEQYF.

As to this clone: Sequence at one end of the junction differs from germline and may be a read error. The chain is built from TRBV11-3 and TRBJ2-2, with TRBD2 matching over 9 bases. There are 16 residues in the CDR3. Germline V lookup: CDR1 SGHNT, CDR2 YENEEA. CDR3 in DNA: TGTGCCAGCAGCCTAGAGGCGGGAGGGCCCGGCGGGGAGCTGTTTTTT. It specifies CASSLEAGGPGGELFF.